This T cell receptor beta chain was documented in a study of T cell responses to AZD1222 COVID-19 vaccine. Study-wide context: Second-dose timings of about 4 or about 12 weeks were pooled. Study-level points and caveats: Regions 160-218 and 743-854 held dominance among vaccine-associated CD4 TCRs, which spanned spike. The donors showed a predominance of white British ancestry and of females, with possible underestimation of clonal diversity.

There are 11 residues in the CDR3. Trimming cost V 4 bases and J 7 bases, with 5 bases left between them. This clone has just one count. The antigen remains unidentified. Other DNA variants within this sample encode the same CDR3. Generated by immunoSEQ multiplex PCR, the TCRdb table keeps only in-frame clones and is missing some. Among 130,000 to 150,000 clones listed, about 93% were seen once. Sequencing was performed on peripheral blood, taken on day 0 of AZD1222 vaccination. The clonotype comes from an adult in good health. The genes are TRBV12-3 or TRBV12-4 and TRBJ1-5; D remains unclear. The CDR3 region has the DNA TGTGCCAGCAGTTCTGGACAGCCCCAGCATTTT. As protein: CASSSGQPQHF.